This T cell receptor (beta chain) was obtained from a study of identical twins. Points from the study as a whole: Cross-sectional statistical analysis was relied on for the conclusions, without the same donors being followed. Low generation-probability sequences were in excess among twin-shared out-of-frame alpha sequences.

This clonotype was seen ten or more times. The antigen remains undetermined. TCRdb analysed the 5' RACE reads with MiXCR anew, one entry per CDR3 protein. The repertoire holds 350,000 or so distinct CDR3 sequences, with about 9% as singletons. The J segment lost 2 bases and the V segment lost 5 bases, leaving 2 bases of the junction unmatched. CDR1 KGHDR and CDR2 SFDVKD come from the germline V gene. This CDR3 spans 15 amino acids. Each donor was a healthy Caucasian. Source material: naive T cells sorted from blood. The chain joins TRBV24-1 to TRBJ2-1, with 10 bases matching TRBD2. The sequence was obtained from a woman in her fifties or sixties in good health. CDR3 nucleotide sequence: TGTGCCACCAGTGGCAGCGGGAGGGCCTACAATGAGCAGTTCTTC. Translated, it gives CATSGSGRAYNEQFF.